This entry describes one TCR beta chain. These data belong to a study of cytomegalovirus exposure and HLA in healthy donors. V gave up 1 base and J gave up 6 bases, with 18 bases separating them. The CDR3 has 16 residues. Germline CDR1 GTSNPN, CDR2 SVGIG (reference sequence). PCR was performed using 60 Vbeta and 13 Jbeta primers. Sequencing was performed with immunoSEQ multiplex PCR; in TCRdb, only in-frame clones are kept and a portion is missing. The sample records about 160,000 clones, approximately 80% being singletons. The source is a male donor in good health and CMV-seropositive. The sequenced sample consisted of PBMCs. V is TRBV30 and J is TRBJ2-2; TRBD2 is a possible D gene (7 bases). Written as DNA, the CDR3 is TGTGCCTGGAGTGCGAGGGGGACTATTTTTGCCGGGGAGCTGTTTTTT. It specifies CAWSARGTIFAGELFF.